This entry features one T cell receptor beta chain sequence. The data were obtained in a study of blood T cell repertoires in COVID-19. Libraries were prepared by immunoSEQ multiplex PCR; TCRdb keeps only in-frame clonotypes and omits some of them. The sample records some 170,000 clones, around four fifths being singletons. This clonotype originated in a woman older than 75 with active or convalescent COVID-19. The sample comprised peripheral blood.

The CDR3 region has the DNA TGTGCCAGCTCACAAGGTCGGAGCAGGGCTAATGAAAAACTGTTTTTT. Translating gives CASSQGRSRANEKLFF. V usage is TRBV18 and J usage is TRBJ1-4, with a possible D match to TRBD1 (5 bases). CDR1 is KGHSH, CDR2 LQKENI, per germline. Trimming shortened V by 4 bases and J by 3 bases, and 15 bases separated the two germline ends. CDR3 size: 16 residues.